These 10 T cell receptor beta chains came from one sample sequenced in a study of blood T cell repertoires in COVID-19. Method: immunoSEQ multiplex PCR; TCRdb's copy keeps in-frame clones and lacks some. The repertoire includes 55,000 to 75,000 clones, about four fifths of them detected once, and about 9.1% sits in the top ten. Sample: peripheral blood. The origin of the receptors is an elderly man with COVID-19, enrolled during active disease.

The chain couples TRBV6-2 or TRBV6-3 to TRBJ2-1; TRBD2 aligns across 8 bases. Germline trimming cut 6 bases from V and 0 bases from J; bases unmatched to any gene: 7. The germline gives CDR1 MNHEY, CDR2 SVGEGT. The CDR3 consists of 16 residues. As DNA, the CDR3 is TGTGCCAGCAGCTCAGCTAGCGGGCTCTCCTACAATGAGCAGTTCTTC. Its protein is CASSSASGLSYNEQFF.

The rearrangement uses TRBV7-2 and TRBJ2-4; D possibly corresponds to TRBD1 (6 bases). The CDR3 covers 14 residues. Germline-derived CDR1 and CDR2 are SGHTA and FQGNSA. Trimming left V 1 base short and J 6 bases short, with 10 bases between. This CDR3 reads CASSLGAGANIQYF. In DNA form, the CDR3 reads TGTGCCAGCAGCTTAGGGGCAGGGGCAAACATTCAGTACTTC.

The chain carries TRBV9 and TRBJ2-1; D is unclear. Trimming left V 2 bases short and J 6 bases short, with 9 bases between. Germline V gives CDR1 SGDLS, CDR2 YYNGEE. The CDR3 loop spans 13 amino acids. The CDR3 loop reads CASSVTISNEQFF. Written as DNA, the CDR3 is TGTGCCAGCAGCGTTACGATCAGCAATGAGCAGTTCTTC. The full variable domain, with the rest looked up from reference TRBV9 and TRBJ2-1, is DSGVTQTPKHLITATGQRVTLRCSPRSGDLSVYWYQQSLDQGLQFLIQYYNGEERAKGNILERFSAQQFPDLHSELNLSSLELGDSALYFCASSVTISNEQFFGPGTRLTVL.

CDR3 nucleotides: TGTGCCAGCAGCCTGGATCAGCGGGCCTACAATGAGCAGTTCTTC. This encodes CASSLDQRAYNEQFF. The V and J genes are TRBV7-2 and TRBJ2-1; possible D gene TRBD2, 6 bases. The CDR3 is made up of 15 amino acids. Trimming took off 5 bases at V and 2 bases at J, with 13 bases between the two ends. The V gene's germline CDR1 is SGHTA and CDR2 FQGNSA.

This chain joins TRBV5-1 and TRBJ2-1, with 8 bases that match TRBD2. Trimming removed 4 bases from V and 5 bases from J; junction bases left unmatched: 11. This CDR3 contains 16 residues. Germline CDR1 SGHRS, CDR2 YFSETQ. The chain's CDR3 is CASSTPGLEGHNEQFF. The DNA for the CDR3 is TGCGCCAGCAGCACCCCGGGACTAGAGGGACACAATGAGCAGTTCTTC.

CDR3 coding DNA: TGCAGCGTGAGGGACAGGGGGGATGGCTACACCTTC. Protein sequence: CSVRDRGDGYTF. This chain links TRBV29-1 with TRBJ1-2, with 11 bases fitting TRBD1. Germline-derived CDR1 and CDR2 are SQVTM and ANQGSEA. The CDR3 runs 12 residues. V dropped 6 bases and J dropped 6; count of bases not matched to a gene: 3.

In this sample, this clone turned up a few times. V is TRBV5-5 and J is TRBJ2-7; TRBD1 matches at 12 bases. After removal of 4 bases from V and 5 bases from J, the junction contained 16 bases not matched to a gene. Germline lookup yields CDR1 SGHKS and CDR2 YYEKEE (reference sequence). The CDR3 contains 18 residues. The CDR3 sequence: CASSRSPGTGGGRHEQYF. The CDR3 DNA reads as TGTGCCAGCAGCCGCAGTCCCGGGACAGGGGGCGGCCGACACGAGCAGTACTTC.

This clone was recorded a few times. This chain joins TRBV7-9 and TRBJ1-5; the D gene is possibly TRBD1 (5 bases). Germline CDR1 is SEHNR and CDR2 is FQNEAQ (reference sequence). The germline V and J ends were trimmed by 1 base and 3 bases, with 10 bases remaining between them. This CDR3 comprises 15 residues. DNA for the CDR3: TGTGCCAGCAGCTTAGGCACAGGCGTCAATCAGCCCCAGCATTTT. The encoded protein is CASSLGTGVNQPQHF.

J is TRBJ2-1 and V is TRBV19, with 8 bases fitting TRBD1. This CDR3 has 15 residues. The germline V gene has CDR1 LNHDA and CDR2 SQIVND (reference sequence). Trimming took 5 bases from V and 4 from J; bases not matched to a gene: 7. The CDR3 protein is CASSFLGQGYNEQFF. The DNA of the CDR3 is TGTGCCAGTAGTTTCCTTGGACAGGGATACAATGAGCAGTTCTTC.

This clone rates as medium-sized. The genes are TRBV4-1 and TRBJ1-5; the D gene is possibly TRBD1 (5 bases). The V end lost 4 bases, the J end lost 0 bases, and 16 bases lay between the germline ends. The CDR3 totals 17 residues. Germline V lookup: CDR1 MGHRA, CDR2 YSYEKL. The CDR3 bases are TGCGCCAGCAGCCCGGGACCCGGGGGATATAGCAATCAGCCCCAGCATTTT. Protein product: CASSPGPGGYSNQPQHF.